These T cell receptor beta chains were read from a single sample in a study of T cells in localized non-small cell lung cancer. Measured with immunoSEQ multiplex PCR; TCRdb has only the in-frame clones, and not every one. The top ten clones hold 0.73% of a sample with about 34,000 clones, approximately 94% of them seen once. The sequencing here drew on peripheral blood, taken before any cancer treatment. The receptors stem from a woman aged 35-75 years with stage I lung adenocarcinoma. The CDR3 runs from the conserved cysteine through the conserved F or W. Fields, in order: J gene, V gene, clone size, D gene, CDR3 DNA, CDR3 protein. The D gene is left open where the match is weak. Where a row states a size, it is once, few, many or the class of an expanded clone; other rows omit it.

j_call: TRBJ1-1; v_call: TRBV18; clone_size: NA; d_call: NA; cdr3_nt: TGTGCCAGCTCACTTGGACAGCCAAACACTGAAGCTTTCTTT; cdr3_aa: CASSLGQPNTEAFF
j_call: TRBJ2-1; v_call: TRBV30; clone_size: NA; d_call: NA; cdr3_nt: TGTGCCTGGTCGCAGGGGCGCAATGAGCAGTTCTTC; cdr3_aa: CAWSQGRNEQFF
j_call: TRBJ2-7; v_call: TRBV27; clone_size: NA; d_call: TRBD2; cdr3_nt: TGTGCCAGCAGTTTAGGCCTAGCGGGAGGGGACTACGAGCAGTACTTC; cdr3_aa: CASSLGLAGGDYEQYF
j_call: TRBJ1-5; v_call: TRBV9; clone_size: NA; d_call: NA; cdr3_nt: TGTGCCAGCAGCGTTGGGGAGGGTAGCAATCAGCCCCAGCATTTT; cdr3_aa: CASSVGEGSNQPQHF
j_call: TRBJ1-4; v_call: TRBV6-1; clone_size: NA; d_call: NA; cdr3_nt: TGTGCCAGCACGCAGGGTTCTAATGAAAAACTGTTTTTT; cdr3_aa: CASTQGSNEKLFF
j_call: TRBJ2-2; v_call: TRBV28; clone_size: NA; d_call: NA; cdr3_nt: TGTGCCAGCACGGATCCCCGAGGGCGGACCGGGGAGCTGTTTTTT; cdr3_aa: CASTDPRGRTGELFF
j_call: TRBJ1-1; v_call: TRBV5-6; clone_size: NA; d_call: NA; cdr3_nt: TGTGCCAGCAGCCCGGACATGAACACTGAAGCTTTCTTT; cdr3_aa: CASSPDMNTEAFF
j_call: TRBJ1-5; v_call: TRBV2; clone_size: NA; d_call: NA; cdr3_nt: TGTGCCAGCAGTGACGAGCTAAATCAGCCCCAGCATTTT; cdr3_aa: CASSDELNQPQHF
j_call: TRBJ2-1; v_call: TRBV9; clone_size: NA; d_call: NA; cdr3_nt: TGTGCCAGCAGCGCGCAACCGCTTAACACTGAGCAGTTCTTC; cdr3_aa: CASSAQPLNTEQFF
j_call: TRBJ2-7; v_call: TRBV7-2; clone_size: NA; d_call: NA; cdr3_nt: TGTGCCAGCAGCGTTGCCCCCGCGGGCGAGCAGTACTTC; cdr3_aa: CASSVAPAGEQYF
j_call: TRBJ2-7; v_call: TRBV11-3; clone_size: NA; d_call: TRBD2; cdr3_nt: TGTGCCAGCAGCTTACCACTAGCGGAATCCTACGAGCAGTACTTC; cdr3_aa: CASSLPLAESYEQYF
j_call: TRBJ2-1; v_call: TRBV28; clone_size: NA; d_call: TRBD2; cdr3_nt: TGTGCCAGCAGTTCATCTAGCGGGGGGGCCAATGAGCAGTTCTTC; cdr3_aa: CASSSSSGGANEQFF
j_call: TRBJ2-7; v_call: TRBV14; clone_size: NA; d_call: TRBD2; cdr3_nt: TGTGCCAGCAGCCTGTTATTATCTAGGGCTAGCGGGGGCGAAACGGCCTACGAGCAGTACTTC; cdr3_aa: CASSLLLSRASGGETAYEQYF
j_call: TRBJ1-5; v_call: TRBV5-6; clone_size: NA; d_call: NA; cdr3_nt: TGTGCCAGCACCTTGGGCCGCGGGGGCTACGGCAATCAGCCCCAGCATTTT; cdr3_aa: CASTLGRGGYGNQPQHF
j_call: TRBJ2-7; v_call: TRBV28; clone_size: few; d_call: TRBD1; cdr3_nt: TGTGCCAGCAGCCACGGGACAGGGTTTCTCGGCTCCTACGAGCAGTACTTC; cdr3_aa: CASSHGTGFLGSYEQYF
j_call: TRBJ2-1; v_call: TRBV21-1; clone_size: NA; d_call: NA; cdr3_nt: TGTGCCAGCAGCAAAGGGCTTTCCTACAATGAGCAGTTCTTC; cdr3_aa: CASSKGLSYNEQFF
j_call: TRBJ2-1; v_call: TRBV18; clone_size: NA; d_call: NA; cdr3_nt: TGTGCCAGCTCACCCTCACCCCGCTACAATGAGCAGTTCTTC; cdr3_aa: CASSPSPRYNEQFF
j_call: TRBJ2-3; v_call: TRBV5-6; clone_size: NA; d_call: NA; cdr3_nt: TGTGCCAGCAGCTTTCGTCTACGGGCAGATACGCAGTATTTT; cdr3_aa: CASSFRLRADTQYF
j_call: TRBJ1-2; v_call: TRBV7-2; clone_size: few; d_call: NA; cdr3_nt: TGTGCCAGCAGCTTATTGTCCTATGGCTACACCTTC; cdr3_aa: CASSLLSYGYTF
j_call: TRBJ1-1; v_call: TRBV19; clone_size: NA; d_call: TRBD1; cdr3_nt: TGTGCCAGTAGCCCCGGGACAGTCATGAACACTGAAGCTTTCTTT; cdr3_aa: CASSPGTVMNTEAFF
j_call: TRBJ2-7; v_call: TRBV9; clone_size: NA; d_call: NA; cdr3_nt: TGTGCCAGCAGCGTGGGCAGGGTTCCCTCCGAGCAGTACTTC; cdr3_aa: CASSVGRVPSEQYF
j_call: TRBJ2-5; v_call: TRBV10-1; clone_size: NA; d_call: NA; cdr3_nt: TGCGCCAGCATTAGACGGCGGGACCCAGGAGAGACCCAGTACTTC; cdr3_aa: CASIRRRDPGETQYF
j_call: TRBJ2-7; v_call: TRBV5-1; clone_size: NA; d_call: NA; cdr3_nt: TGCGCCAGCAGCCCAGGGGCCGGCGCGGGTGCCTACGAGCAGTACTTC; cdr3_aa: CASSPGAGAGAYEQYF
j_call: TRBJ2-3; v_call: TRBV7-2; clone_size: NA; d_call: NA; cdr3_nt: TGTGCCAGCAGCCCCATAGCGGACTTGAGCACAGATACGCAGTATTTT; cdr3_aa: CASSPIADLSTDTQYF
j_call: TRBJ1-4; v_call: TRBV11-2; clone_size: NA; d_call: TRBD1; cdr3_nt: TGTGCCAGCACCGCGCCCGGGACAGGGGGTGAAAAACTGTTTTTT; cdr3_aa: CASTAPGTGGEKLFF
j_call: TRBJ1-1; v_call: TRBV5-1; clone_size: once; d_call: TRBD1; cdr3_nt: TGCGCCAGCAGTAAAGACAGGGATCCTGAAGCTTTCTTT; cdr3_aa: CASSKDRDPEAFF
j_call: TRBJ2-1; v_call: TRBV7-9; clone_size: NA; d_call: NA; cdr3_nt: TGTGCCAGCAGCTCCCGGACCGACTCCGGGACAACCTCCAATGAGCAGTTCTTC; cdr3_aa: CASSSRTDSGTTSNEQFF
j_call: TRBJ1-4; v_call: TRBV9; clone_size: NA; d_call: TRBD1; cdr3_nt: TGTGCCAGCAGCGCACACGGGACAGACGAAGAAAAACTGTTTTTT; cdr3_aa: CASSAHGTDEEKLFF
j_call: TRBJ1-1; v_call: TRBV7-6; clone_size: NA; d_call: NA; cdr3_nt: TGTGCCAGAAGCTTGACACTTAACGCTGAAGCTTTCTTT; cdr3_aa: CARSLTLNAEAFF
j_call: TRBJ1-4; v_call: TRBV4-2; clone_size: NA; d_call: TRBD1; cdr3_nt: TGTGCCAGCAGCCTAACTAAGACAGGGATTAATGAAAAACTGTTTTTT; cdr3_aa: CASSLTKTGINEKLFF